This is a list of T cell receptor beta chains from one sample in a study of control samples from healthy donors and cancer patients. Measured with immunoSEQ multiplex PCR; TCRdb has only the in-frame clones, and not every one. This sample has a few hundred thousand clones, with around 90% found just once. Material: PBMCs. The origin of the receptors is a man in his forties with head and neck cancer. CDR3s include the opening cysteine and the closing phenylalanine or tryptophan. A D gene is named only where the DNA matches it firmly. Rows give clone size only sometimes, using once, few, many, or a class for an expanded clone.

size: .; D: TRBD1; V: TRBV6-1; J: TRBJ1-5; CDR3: CASSEEETGYQPQHF; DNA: TGTGCCAGCAGTGAAGAGGAGACAGGGTATCAGCCCCAGCATTTT
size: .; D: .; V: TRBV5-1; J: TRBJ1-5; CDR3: CASSLEGTSNQPQHF; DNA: TGCGCCAGCAGCTTGGAAGGGACCTCCAATCAGCCCCAGCATTTT
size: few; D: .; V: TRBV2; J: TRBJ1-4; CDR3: CASWAATNEKLFF; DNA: TGTGCCAGCTGGGCGGCAACTAATGAAAAACTGTTTTTT
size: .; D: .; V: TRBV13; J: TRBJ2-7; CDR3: CASSSGRGYEQYF; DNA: TGTGCCAGCAGCTCGGGCAGGGGCTACGAGCAGTACTTC
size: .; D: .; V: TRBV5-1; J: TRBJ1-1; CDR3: CASSLSGENTEAFF; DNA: TGCGCCAGCAGCTTATCCGGGGAGAACACTGAAGCTTTCTTT
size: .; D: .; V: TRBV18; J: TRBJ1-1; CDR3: CASSLHLNTEAFF; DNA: TGTGCCAGCTCACTCCATCTGAACACTGAAGCTTTCTTT
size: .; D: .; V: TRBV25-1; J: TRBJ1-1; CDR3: CASGRGARGTEAFF; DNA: TGTGCCAGCGGACGAGGGGCCCGGGGTACTGAAGCTTTCTTT
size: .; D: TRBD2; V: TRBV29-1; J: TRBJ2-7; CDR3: CSVEGAGGLGYEQYF; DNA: TGCAGCGTTGAAGGAGCAGGTGGACTAGGTTACGAGCAGTACTTC
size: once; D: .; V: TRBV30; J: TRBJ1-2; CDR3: CAWRIGTPYGYTF; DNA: TGTGCCTGGAGGATAGGAACCCCCTATGGCTACACCTTC
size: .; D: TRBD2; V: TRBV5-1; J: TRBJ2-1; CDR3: CASSYLSGGDVDEQFF; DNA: TGCGCCAGCAGCTACCTTAGCGGGGGGGACGTGGATGAGCAGTTCTTC
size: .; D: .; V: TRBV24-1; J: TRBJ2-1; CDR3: CATSDFGVGEQFF; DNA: TGTGCCACCAGTGATTTTGGCGTGGGTGAGCAGTTCTTC
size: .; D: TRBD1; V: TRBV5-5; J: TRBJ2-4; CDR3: CASSQGGRKNIQYF; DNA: TGTGCCAGCAGCCAAGGGGGCCGCAAAAACATTCAGTACTTC
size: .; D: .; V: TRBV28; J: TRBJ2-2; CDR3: CASLTFQGAKNTGELFF; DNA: TGTGCCAGCTTGACGTTCCAAGGGGCGAAGAACACCGGGGAGCTGTTTTTT
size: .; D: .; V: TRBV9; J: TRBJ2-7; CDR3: CASSAGTYASEQYF; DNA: TGTGCCAGCAGCGCCGGGACGTACGCTTCCGAGCAGTACTTC
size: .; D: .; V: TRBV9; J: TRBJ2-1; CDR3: CASSVGPLSSYNEQFF; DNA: TGTGCCAGCAGCGTAGGGCCTCTGAGCTCCTACAATGAGCAGTTCTTC
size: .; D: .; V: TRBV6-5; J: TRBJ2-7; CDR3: CASSPRIFDYEQYF; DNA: TGTGCCAGCAGTCCCCGTATCTTTGACTACGAGCAGTACTTC
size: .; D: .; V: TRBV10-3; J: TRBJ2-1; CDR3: CAIRGGGGNEQFF; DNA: TGTGCCATCAGGGGTGGCGGAGGGAATGAGCAGTTCTTC
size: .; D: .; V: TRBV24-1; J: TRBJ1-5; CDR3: CATSDSSGFDQPQHF; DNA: TGTGCCACCAGTGATTCAAGCGGTTTTGATCAGCCCCAGCATTTT
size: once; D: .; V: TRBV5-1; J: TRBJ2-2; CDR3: CASSHTGELFF; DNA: TGCGCCAGCAGCCACACCGGGGAGCTGTTTTTT
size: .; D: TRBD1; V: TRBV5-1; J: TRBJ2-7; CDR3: CASSLETGATYEQYF; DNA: TGCGCCAGCAGCTTGGAGACAGGGGCCACCTACGAGCAGTACTTC
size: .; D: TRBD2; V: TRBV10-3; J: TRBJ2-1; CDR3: CATKLGGGAGSSYNEQFF; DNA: TGTGCCACCAAGCTGGGCGGGGGGGCCGGATCCTCCTACAATGAGCAGTTCTTC
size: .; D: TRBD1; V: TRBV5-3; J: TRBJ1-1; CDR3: CARGDGDREGTEAFF; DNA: TGTGCCAGAGGCGATGGGGACAGGGAGGGCACTGAAGCTTTCTTT
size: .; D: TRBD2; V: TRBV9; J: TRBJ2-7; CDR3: CASSGEGGAGRSF; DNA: TGTGCCAGCAGCGGAGAGGGAGGGGCCGGCAGGTCCTTC
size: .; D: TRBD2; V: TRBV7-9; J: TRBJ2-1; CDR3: CASSLTSTSGDYNEQFF; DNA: TGTGCCAGCAGCTTAACCTCCACTAGCGGGGATTACAATGAGCAGTTCTTC
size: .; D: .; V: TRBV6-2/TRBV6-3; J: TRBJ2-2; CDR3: CASSSRANTGELFF; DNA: TGTGCCAGCAGTTCCAGGGCAAACACCGGGGAGCTGTTTTTT
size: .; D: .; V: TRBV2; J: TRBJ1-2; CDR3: CASSELNPLSGYTF; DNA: TGTGCCAGCAGTGAACTCAACCCCCTTTCCGGCTACACCTTC
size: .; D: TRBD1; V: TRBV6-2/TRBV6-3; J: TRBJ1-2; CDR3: CASSYSTGGRGGYTF; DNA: TGTGCCAGCAGTTACTCGACAGGGGGCCGAGGAGGCTACACCTTC
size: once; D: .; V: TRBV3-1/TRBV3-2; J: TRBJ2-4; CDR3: CASSQGTLAKNIQYF; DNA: TGTGCCAGCAGCCAAGGAACCCTAGCCAAAAACATTCAGTACTTC
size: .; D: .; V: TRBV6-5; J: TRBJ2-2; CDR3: CASSPDTLNTGELFF; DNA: TGTGCCAGCAGCCCGGACACTCTGAACACCGGGGAGCTGTTTTTT
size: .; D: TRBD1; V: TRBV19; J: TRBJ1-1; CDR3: CASSETGGAAEAFF; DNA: TGTGCCAGTAGCGAAACAGGGGGCGCGGCTGAAGCTTTCTTT
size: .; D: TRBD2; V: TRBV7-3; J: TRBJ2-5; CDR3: CASSPGASGGEETQYF; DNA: TGTGCCAGCAGCCCTGGGGCTAGCGGGGGAGAAGAGACCCAGTACTTC
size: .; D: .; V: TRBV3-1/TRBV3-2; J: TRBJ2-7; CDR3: CASSPSAGQSEQYF; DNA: TGTGCCAGCAGCCCCTCGGCAGGTCAATCCGAGCAGTACTTC
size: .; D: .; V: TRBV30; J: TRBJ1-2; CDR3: CAWSGSRDVATYGYTF; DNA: TGTGCCTGGAGTGGATCCCGGGACGTTGCAACCTATGGCTACACCTTC
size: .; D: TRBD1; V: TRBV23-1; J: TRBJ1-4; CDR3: CASSPSGQGTPNEKLFF; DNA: TGCGCCAGCAGTCCAAGCGGACAGGGCACCCCTAATGAAAAACTGTTTTTT
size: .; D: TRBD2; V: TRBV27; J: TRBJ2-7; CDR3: CASRKLGLAGGPGSYEQYF; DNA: TGTGCCAGCAGGAAATTGGGACTAGCGGGAGGGCCGGGCTCCTACGAGCAGTACTTC
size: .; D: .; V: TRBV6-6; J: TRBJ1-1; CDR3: CASSRRGGRGLNTEAFF; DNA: TGTGCCAGCAGCCGACGGGGGGGCAGGGGACTGAACACTGAAGCTTTCTTT
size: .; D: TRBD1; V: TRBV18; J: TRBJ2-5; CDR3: CASSPPGQGSETQYF; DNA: TGTGCCAGCTCACCACCGGGACAGGGTTCGGAGACCCAGTACTTC
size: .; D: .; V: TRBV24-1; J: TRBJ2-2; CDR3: CATSPGRVSNTGELFF; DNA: TGTGCCACCAGCCCGGGTCGGGTATCGAACACCGGGGAGCTGTTTTTT
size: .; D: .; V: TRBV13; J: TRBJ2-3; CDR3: CASTQGVSTDTQYF; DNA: TGTGCCAGCACCCAAGGTGTTAGCACAGATACGCAGTATTTT
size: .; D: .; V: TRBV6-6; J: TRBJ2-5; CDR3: CASRVIGWVETQYF; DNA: TGTGCCAGCAGAGTAATCGGGTGGGTGGAGACCCAGTACTTC